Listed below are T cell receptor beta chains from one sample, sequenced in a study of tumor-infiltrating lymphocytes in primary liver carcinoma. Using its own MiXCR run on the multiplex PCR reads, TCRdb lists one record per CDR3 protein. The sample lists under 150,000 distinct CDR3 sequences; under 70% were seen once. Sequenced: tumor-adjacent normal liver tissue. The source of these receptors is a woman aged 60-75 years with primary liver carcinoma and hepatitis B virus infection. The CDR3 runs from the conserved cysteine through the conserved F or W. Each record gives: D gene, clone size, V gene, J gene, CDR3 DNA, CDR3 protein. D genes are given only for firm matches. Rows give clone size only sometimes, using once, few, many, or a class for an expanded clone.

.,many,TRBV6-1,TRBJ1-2,TGTGCCAGCACCGGTGGGACACACCACCCCTACACCTTC,CASTGGTHHPYTF
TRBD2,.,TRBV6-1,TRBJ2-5,TGTGCCAGCAGCCAAAAACGGCTAGCGGGAGACAAGACCCAGTACTTC,CASSQKRLAGDKTQYF
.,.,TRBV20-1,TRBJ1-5,TGCAGTGCTACCCCTTTGGATCTTAGCAATCAGCCCCAGCATTTT,CSATPLDLSNQPQHF
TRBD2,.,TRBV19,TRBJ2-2,TGTGCCAGTAGTAAGTGGGCTAGCGGGAGCACCGGGGAGCTGTTTTTT,CASSKWASGSTGELFF
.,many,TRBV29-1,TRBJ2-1,TGCAGCGCGCGGGTTCTCTCCTACAATGAGCAGTTCTTC,CSARVLSYNEQFF
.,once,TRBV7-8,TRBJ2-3,TGTGCAAGCAGCTCTCGGCCCCGCACAGATATGCAGTATTTT,CASSSRPRTDMQYF
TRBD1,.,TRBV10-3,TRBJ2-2,TGTGCCATCAGGGAGACAGGGGCGGAGTCGTTTTTT,CAIRETGAESFF
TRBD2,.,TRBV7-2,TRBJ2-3,TGTGCCAGCAGCTCTAGCGGTCCCACAGATACGCAGTATTTT,CASSSSGPTDTQYF
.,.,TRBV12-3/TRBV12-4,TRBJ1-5,TGTGCCAGCAGTTTAACGGGGATACAGCCCCAGCATTTT,CASSLTGIQPQHF
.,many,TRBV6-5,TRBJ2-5,TGTGCCAGCAGTTACTCGTGGGGACGAACGTTAGAGACCCAGTACTTC,CASSYSWGRTLETQYF
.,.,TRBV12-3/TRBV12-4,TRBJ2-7,TGTACCACCAGTTTAGCTGTTGGGTCCTACGAGCAGTACTTC,CTTSLAVGSYEQYF
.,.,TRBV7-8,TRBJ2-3,TGTGCCAGCAGCACAGTCGCGACTCCTTCTCGCACAGATACGCAGTATTTT,CASSTVATPSRTDTQYF
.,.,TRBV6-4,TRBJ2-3,TGTGACAGCAGTCCTCGGCCGGGTTACACTGATACGCAGTATTTT,CDSSPRPGYTDTQYF
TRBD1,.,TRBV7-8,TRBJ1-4,TGTGCCAGCAACCTCACCCCGAGGGGGCAGAATGGAAAACTGTTTTTT,CASNLTPRGQNGKLFF
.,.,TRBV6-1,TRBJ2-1,TGTTCCAGCCCCCCGACGGTGAGGAGGGTCCTTGAGCAGTTCTTC,CSSPPTVRRVLEQFF
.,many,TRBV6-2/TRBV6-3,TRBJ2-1,TGTGCCAGCGCGGTGAGCTCCTACAATGAGCAGTTCTTC,CASAVSSYNEQFF
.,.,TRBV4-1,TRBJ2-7,TGCGCCGTCAGCCAACAGGGAGAATACGAGCAGTACTTC,CAVSQQGEYEQYF
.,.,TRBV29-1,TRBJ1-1,TGCAGCGTTGAAGCGACTCCGAACACTGAAGCTTTCTTT,CSVEATPNTEAFF
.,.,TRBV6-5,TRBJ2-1,TGTGCCAGCAGTTCCTTGAGGCAGGTGTATGAGCAGTTCTTC,CASSSLRQVYEQFF
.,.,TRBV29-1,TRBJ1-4,TGCAGCGTTGGAGGATCTCAAAATTTAGCAGGGTGCTATAATGAAAAACTGTTTTTT,CSVGGSQNLAGCYNEKLFF
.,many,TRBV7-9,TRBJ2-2,TGTGCCAGCAGCTTTAGCGAGAACACCGGGGAGCTGTTTTTT,CASSFSENTGELFF
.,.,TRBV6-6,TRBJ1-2,TGTGCCTGCAGTTACTTGCAGGGTACCAACGGCTACACCTTC,CACSYLQGTNGYTF
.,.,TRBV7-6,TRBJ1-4,TGTGCCAGCAGCTTACAAGGTTCTGAAAAACTGTTTTTT,CASSLQGSEKLFF